This TCR beta chain was recorded in a study of blood T cell repertoires in COVID-19. Study context: The United States, Italy and Spain were the sources of the acute and convalescent COVID-19 samples.

The junction had 11 bases not matched to a gene; V was cut back by 7 bases and J by 10 bases. The CDR3 extends over 15 amino acids. Germline V gene data show CDR1 as MNHEY and CDR2 as SVGAGI. Assay: immunoSEQ multiplex PCR; the TCRdb copy retains only in-frame clones and omits some. The data contain more than 200,000 clones, 80% to 90% of them seen just once; the ten biggest clones take up roughly 1.9%. This receptor was obtained from a man aged 25 to 40 with active or convalescent COVID-19. The sequencing sample was made of peripheral blood. V usage is TRBV6-5 and J usage is TRBJ1-6; 9 positions match TRBD1. The CDR3, as DNA: TGTGCCAGCACAATGTCCGGGACAGGGTCGTCACCCCTCCACTTT. Translation: CASTMSGTGSSPLHF.